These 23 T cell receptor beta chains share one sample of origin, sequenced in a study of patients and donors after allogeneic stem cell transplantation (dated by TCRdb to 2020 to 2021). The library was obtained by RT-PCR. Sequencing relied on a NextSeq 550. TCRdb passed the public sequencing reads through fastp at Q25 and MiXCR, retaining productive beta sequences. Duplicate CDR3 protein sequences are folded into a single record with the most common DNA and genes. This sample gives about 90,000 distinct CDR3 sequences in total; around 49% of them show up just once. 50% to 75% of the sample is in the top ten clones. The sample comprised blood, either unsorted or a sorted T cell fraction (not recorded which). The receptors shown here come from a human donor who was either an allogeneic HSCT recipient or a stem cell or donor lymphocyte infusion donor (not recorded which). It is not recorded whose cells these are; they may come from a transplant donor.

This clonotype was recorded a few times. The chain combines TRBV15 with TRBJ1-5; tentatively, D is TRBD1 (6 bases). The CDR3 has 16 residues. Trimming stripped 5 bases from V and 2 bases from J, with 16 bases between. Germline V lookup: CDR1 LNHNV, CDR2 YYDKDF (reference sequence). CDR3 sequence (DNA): TGTGCCACCAGCCCGAATAAACAGGGAGGCAATCAGCCCCAGCATTTT. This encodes CATSPNKQGGNQPQHF.

The CDR3, as DNA: TGCGCCAGCAGCCTCGGGGGTAGCGGGAGGTCCTACAATGAGCAGTTCTTC. As protein: CASSLGGSGRSYNEQFF. The rearrangement joins TRBV4-3 to TRBJ2-1; 10 bases are shared with TRBD2. The CDR3 is made up of 17 amino acids. Per germline, CDR1 LGHNA and CDR2 YSLEER. The junction had 7 bases not matched to a gene; V was cut back by 4 bases and J by 1 base.

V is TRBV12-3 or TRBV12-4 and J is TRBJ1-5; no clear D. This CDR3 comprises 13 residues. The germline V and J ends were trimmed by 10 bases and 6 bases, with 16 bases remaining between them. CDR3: CATKEGSGQPQHF. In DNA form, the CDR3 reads TGTGCCACCAAAGAGGGTTCAGGTCAGCCCCAGCATTTT.

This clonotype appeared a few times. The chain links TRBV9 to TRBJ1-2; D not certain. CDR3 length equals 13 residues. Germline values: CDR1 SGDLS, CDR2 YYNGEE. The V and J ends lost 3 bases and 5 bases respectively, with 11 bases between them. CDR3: CASSAGRSYGYTF. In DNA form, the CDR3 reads TGTGCCAGCAGCGCCGGGCGCTCGTATGGCTACACCTTC.

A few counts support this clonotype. CDR3 amino acids: CASSYSRGPSYSGNTIYF. In DNA, the CDR3 is TGTGCCAGCAGTTACTCGAGGGGCCCTAGTTACTCTGGAAACACCATATATTTT. The rearrangement links TRBV6-5 to TRBJ1-3; D possibly corresponds to TRBD1 (5 bases). This CDR3 is built from 18 residues. V dropped 0 bases and J dropped 0 bases, with 15 bases sitting between them. The germline CDR1 and CDR2 sequences are MNHEY and SVGAGI.

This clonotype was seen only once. Here the CDR3 DNA reads TGCAGTGCTAGGCGCGGACAGGGGAGCTCCTACGAGCAGTACTTC. It specifies CSARRGQGSSYEQYF. The chain recombines TRBV20-1 with TRBJ2-7; TRBD1 agrees at 9 bases. The germline gives CDR1 DFQATT, CDR2 SNEGSKA (reference sequence). This CDR3 comprises 15 residues. The trim removed 3 bases at V and 0 bases at J, leaving 6 bases unmatched.

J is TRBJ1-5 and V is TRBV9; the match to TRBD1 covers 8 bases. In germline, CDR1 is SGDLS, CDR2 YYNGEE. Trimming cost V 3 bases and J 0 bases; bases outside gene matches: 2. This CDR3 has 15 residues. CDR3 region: CASSETGGSNQPQHF. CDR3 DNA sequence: TGTGCCAGCAGCGAAACAGGGGGTAGCAATCAGCCCCAGCATTTT.

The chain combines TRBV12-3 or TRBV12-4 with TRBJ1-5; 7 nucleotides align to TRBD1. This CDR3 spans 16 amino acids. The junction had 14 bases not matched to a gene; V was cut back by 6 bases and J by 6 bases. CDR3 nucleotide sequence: TGTGCCAGCAGCTCCTCCTACAGGGGAAAGGTTCAGCCCCAGCATTTT. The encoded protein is CASSSSYRGKVQPQHF.

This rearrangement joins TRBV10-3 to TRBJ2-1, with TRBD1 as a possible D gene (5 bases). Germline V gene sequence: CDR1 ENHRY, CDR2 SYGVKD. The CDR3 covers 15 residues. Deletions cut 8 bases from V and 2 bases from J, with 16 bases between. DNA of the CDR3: TGTGCCATCGGTTTTAATAGGGGAACCTACAATGAGCAGTTCTTC. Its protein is CAIGFNRGTYNEQFF.

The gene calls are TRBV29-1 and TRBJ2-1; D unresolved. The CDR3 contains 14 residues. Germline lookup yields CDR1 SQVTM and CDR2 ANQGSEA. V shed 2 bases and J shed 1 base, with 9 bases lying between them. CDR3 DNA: TGCAGCGTTGAAAGAGTAGATTCCTACAATGAGCAGTTCTTC. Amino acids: CSVERVDSYNEQFF.

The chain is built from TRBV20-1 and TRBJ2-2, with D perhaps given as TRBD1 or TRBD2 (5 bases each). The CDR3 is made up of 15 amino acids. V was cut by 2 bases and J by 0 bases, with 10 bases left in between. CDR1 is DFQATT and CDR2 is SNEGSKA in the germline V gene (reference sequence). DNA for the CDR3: TGCAGTGCTAGACCGGGACGGACGAACACCGGGGAGCTGTTTTTT. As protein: CSARPGRTNTGELFF.

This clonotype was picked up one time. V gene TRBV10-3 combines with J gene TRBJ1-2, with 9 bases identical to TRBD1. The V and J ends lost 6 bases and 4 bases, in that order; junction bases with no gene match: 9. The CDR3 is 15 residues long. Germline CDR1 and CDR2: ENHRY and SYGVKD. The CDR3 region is CAIRPGTGIAYGYTF. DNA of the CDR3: TGTGCCATCAGACCCGGGACAGGGATTGCCTATGGCTACACCTTC.

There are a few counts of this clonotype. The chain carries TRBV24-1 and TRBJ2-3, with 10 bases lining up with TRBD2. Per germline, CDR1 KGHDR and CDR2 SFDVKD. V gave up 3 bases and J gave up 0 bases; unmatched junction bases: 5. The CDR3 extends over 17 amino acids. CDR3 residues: CATSDTLTSGSTDTQYF. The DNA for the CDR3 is TGTGCCACCAGTGATACCTTGACTAGCGGGAGCACAGATACGCAGTATTTT.

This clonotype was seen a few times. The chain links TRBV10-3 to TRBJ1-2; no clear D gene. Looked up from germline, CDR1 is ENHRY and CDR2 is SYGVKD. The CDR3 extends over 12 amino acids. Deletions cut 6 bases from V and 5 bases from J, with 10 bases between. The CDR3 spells CAIRDIYYGYTF. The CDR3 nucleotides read TGTGCCATCAGGGATATCTATTATGGCTACACCTTC.

The CDR3 protein is CAGPRGGPSHEQFF. CDR3 DNA sequence: TGCGCCGGGCCCCGGGGGGGGCCCAGCCATGAGCAGTTCTTC. This rearrangement joins TRBV5-1 to TRBJ2-1; 8 bases are a match to TRBD2. The CDR3 is 14 amino acids. The J segment lost 8 bases and the V segment lost 10 bases, leaving 14 bases of the junction unmatched. The germline gives CDR1 SGHRS, CDR2 YFSETQ.

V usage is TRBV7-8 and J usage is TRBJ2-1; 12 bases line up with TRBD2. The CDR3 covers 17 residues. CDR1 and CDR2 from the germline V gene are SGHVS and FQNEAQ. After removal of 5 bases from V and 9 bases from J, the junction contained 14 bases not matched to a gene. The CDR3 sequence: CASSPVTSGSRVFEQFF. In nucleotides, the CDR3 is TGTGCCAGCAGCCCAGTGACTAGCGGGAGTAGAGTCTTTGAGCAGTTCTTC.

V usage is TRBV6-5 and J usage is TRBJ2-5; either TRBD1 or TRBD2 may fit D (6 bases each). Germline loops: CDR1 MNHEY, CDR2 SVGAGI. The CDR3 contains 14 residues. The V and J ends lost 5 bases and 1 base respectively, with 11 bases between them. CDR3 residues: CASSPGDTQETQYF. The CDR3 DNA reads TGTGCCAGCAGTCCGGGGGACACCCAAGAGACCCAGTACTTC.

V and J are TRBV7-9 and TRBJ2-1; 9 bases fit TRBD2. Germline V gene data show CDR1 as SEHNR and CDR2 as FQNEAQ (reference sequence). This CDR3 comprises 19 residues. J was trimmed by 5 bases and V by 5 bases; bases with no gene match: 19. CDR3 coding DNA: TGTGCCAGCAGCGTAACCGGGACTAGCTACATTAATCGAAACAATGAGCAGTTCTTC. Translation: CASSVTGTSYINRNNEQFF.

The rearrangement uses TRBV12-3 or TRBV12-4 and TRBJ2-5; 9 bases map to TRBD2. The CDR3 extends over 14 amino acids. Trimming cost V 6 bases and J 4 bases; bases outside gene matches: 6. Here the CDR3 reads CASSLSGSLETQYF. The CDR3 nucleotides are TGTGCCAGCAGCCTTAGCGGGAGTTTAGAGACCCAGTACTTC.

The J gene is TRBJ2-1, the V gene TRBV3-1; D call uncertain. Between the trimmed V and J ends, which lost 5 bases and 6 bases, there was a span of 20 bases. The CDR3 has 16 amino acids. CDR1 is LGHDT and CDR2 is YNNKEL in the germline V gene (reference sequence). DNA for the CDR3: TGTGCCAGCAGCTCCCGTGCGGCTAGAGCACGCAATGAGCAGTTCTTC. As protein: CASSSRAARARNEQFF.

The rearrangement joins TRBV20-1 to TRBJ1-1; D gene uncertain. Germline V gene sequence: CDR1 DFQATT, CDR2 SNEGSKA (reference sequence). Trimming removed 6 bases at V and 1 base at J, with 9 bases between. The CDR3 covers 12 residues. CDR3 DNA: TGCAGTGCCCCGCCGCCGAACACTGAAGCTTTCTTT. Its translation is CSAPPPNTEAFF.

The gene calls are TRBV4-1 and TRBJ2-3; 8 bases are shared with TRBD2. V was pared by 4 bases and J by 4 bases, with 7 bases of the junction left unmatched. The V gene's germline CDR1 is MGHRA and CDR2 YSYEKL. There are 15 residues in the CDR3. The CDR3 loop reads CASSRESGSSDTQYF. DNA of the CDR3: TGCGCCAGCAGCCGGGAAAGCGGGAGTTCAGATACGCAGTATTTT.

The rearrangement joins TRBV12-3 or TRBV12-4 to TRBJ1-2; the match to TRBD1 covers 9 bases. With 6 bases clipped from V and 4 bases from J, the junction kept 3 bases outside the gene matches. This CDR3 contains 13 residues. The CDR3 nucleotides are TGTGCCAGCAGGGGACAGGGATTCTATGGCTACACCTTC. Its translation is CASRGQGFYGYTF.